These T cell receptor beta chains were read from a single sample in a study of control samples from healthy donors and cancer patients. Profiled with immunoSEQ multiplex PCR; TCRdb holds only in-frame clones, not every one. The table has about 140,000 clones, 85% to 95% seen once; the top ten hold about an eighth. The sample comprised blood. The receptors were sampled from a middle-aged man in good health. Both conserved end residues are part of each CDR3. Fields, in order: CDR3 protein, V gene, J gene.

CDR3aa: CASSFKNYNSPLHF; v_gene: TRBV27; j_gene: TRBJ1-6
CDR3aa: CASRQGEETQYF; v_gene: TRBV2; j_gene: TRBJ2-5
CDR3aa: CASRGRFTEAFF; v_gene: TRBV7-9; j_gene: TRBJ1-1
CDR3aa: CASSQADRGRWAFF; v_gene: TRBV4-1; j_gene: TRBJ1-1
CDR3aa: CASTAGGNSPLHF; v_gene: TRBV28; j_gene: TRBJ1-6
CDR3aa: CASSPTGATEAFF; v_gene: TRBV7-9; j_gene: TRBJ1-1
CDR3aa: CAWSARVPGRKFF; v_gene: TRBV30; j_gene: TRBJ2-1
CDR3aa: CASTRRGAYEQYF; v_gene: TRBV3-1/TRBV3-2; j_gene: TRBJ2-7
CDR3aa: CASLLWRDQPQHF; v_gene: TRBV6-5; j_gene: TRBJ1-5
CDR3aa: CASSKQGAGEAFF; v_gene: TRBV7-9; j_gene: TRBJ1-1
CDR3aa: CASRGTAPNQPQHF; v_gene: TRBV10-2; j_gene: TRBJ1-5
CDR3aa: CSASISQGARWSGNQPQHF; v_gene: TRBV20-1; j_gene: TRBJ1-5
CDR3aa: CATSDERDSSYEQYF; v_gene: TRBV24-1; j_gene: TRBJ2-7